This TCR beta chain emerged from a study of technical replicates of blood from several donors. Clones were read by immunoSEQ multiplex PCR, and TCRdb kept only the in-frame ones, dropping some. The sample yields 85,000 to 90,000 clones, 85% to 95% seen once. V shed 3 bases and J shed 6 bases, with 14 bases lying between them. This CDR3 spans 14 amino acids. Per germline, CDR1 GTSNPN and CDR2 SVGIG (reference sequence). The chain couples TRBV30 to TRBJ2-2, with D possibly being TRBD1 (6 bases). The sequenced sample was T cells isolated from PBMCs. The receptor's source is a human donor in good health. For the CDR3, the DNA is TGTGCCTGGAGCGCCTGGGGGCGGGCCGGGGAGCTGTTTTTT. Translating it yields CAWSAWGRAGELFF.